Given below is one TCR beta chain in context. Its antigen is undetermined. This record belongs to a study of blood T cells in healthy people across ages. General study points: With donor CMV status unknown, expanded clonotype changes were possibly confounded.

A second 7 to 11 cycle PCR used barcoded and J-beta primers. MiXCR was run by TCRdb on the 5' RACE reads, yielding one entry per CDR3 protein. Of approximately 290,000 distinct CDR3 sequences listed, roughly 27% are singletons. The clonotype was recovered from a woman between 65 and 79 years old in good health. Material: blood.

The CDR3 is CASSIEGSSGNTIYF. In nucleotides, the CDR3 is TGCGCCAGCAGCATTGAGGGTAGCTCTGGAAACACCATATATTTT. The chain carries TRBV5-1 and TRBJ1-3, with D uncertain. From germline, CDR1 is SGHRS and CDR2 YFSETQ. V lost 4 bases, J lost 0 bases, and 11 bases lay in between. The CDR3 is 15 amino acids.